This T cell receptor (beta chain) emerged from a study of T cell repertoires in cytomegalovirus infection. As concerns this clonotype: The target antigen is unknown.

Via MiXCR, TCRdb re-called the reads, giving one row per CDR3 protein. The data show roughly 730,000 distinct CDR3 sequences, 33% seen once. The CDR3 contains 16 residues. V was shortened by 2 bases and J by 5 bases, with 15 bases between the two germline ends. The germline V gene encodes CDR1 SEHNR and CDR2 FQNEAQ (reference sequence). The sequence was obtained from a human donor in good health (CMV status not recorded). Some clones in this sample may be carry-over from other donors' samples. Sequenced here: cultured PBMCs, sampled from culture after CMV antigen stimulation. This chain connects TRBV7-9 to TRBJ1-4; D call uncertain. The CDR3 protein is CASSLRVKVTNEKLFF. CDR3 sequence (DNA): TGTGCCAGCAGCTTACGAGTCAAAGTTACCAATGAAAAACTGTTTTTT.